These 30 T cell receptor beta chains came from one sample sequenced in a study of metastatic and nonmetastatic thyroid tumors. TCRdb reprocessed the PCR reads via MiXCR. This repertoire shows tens of thousands of clones, just over 35% found once; its top ten account for over 25%. No patient received treatment before thyroid surgery. Input material: tumor tissue. These receptors were collected from a female donor with papillary thyroid cancer or a benign thyroid nodule (not recorded which). Some clones in this sample may be carry-over from other donors' samples.

The J gene is TRBJ2-6, the V gene TRBV5-1; D uncertain. Germline loops: CDR1 SGHRS, CDR2 YFSETQ. This CDR3 is built from 14 residues. V was trimmed by 6 bases and J by 0 bases, leaving 7 bases between them. The CDR3 here is CASNQNSGANVLTF. The CDR3 DNA follows: TGCGCCAGCAACCAGAACTCTGGGGCCAACGTCCTGACTTTC.

In regard to this clone: Sequence at one end of the junction differs from germline and may be a read error. The rearrangement uses TRBV6-9 and TRBJ2-1; TRBD2 matches at 7 bases. The germline V gene encodes CDR1 MNHGY and CDR2 SVAAGI. The CDR3 length is 14 residues. The CDR3 region is CASSAGVTHNEQFF. The CDR3 nucleotides read TGCGCCAGCAGTGCGGGAGTAACCCACAATGAGCAGTTCTTC.

V gene TRBV5-6 combines with J gene TRBJ2-7; 9 nucleotides align to TRBD1. J was trimmed by 6 bases and V by 1 base; bases with no gene match: 8. From germline, CDR1 is SGHDT and CDR2 YYEEEE. The length of the CDR3 is 15 residues. The CDR3 DNA is TGTGCCAGCAGCTTGTTGGGGGACAGGGAATCCGAGCAGTACTTC. Translation gives CASSLLGDRESEQYF. Drawing the rest from reference TRBV5-6 and TRBJ2-7, the complete variable domain is DAGVTQSPTHLIKTRGQQVTLRCSPKSGHDTVSWYQQALGQGPQFIFQYYEEEERQRGNFPDRFSGHQFPNYSSELNVNALLLGDSALYLCASSLLGDRESEQYFGPGTRLTVT.

This clone was seen a few times. The chain employs TRBV19 and TRBJ2-1; TRBD2 matches at 7 bases. In germline, CDR1 is LNHDA, CDR2 SQIVND (reference sequence). CDR3 length: 15 amino acids. V shed 3 bases, J shed 4 bases, and the junction held 6 bases outside the gene matches. As DNA, the CDR3 is TGTGCCAGTAGTATGGCTGGGGGGGATTACAATGAGCAGTTCTTC. Amino acids: CASSMAGGDYNEQFF.

The V gene is TRBV20-1, the J gene TRBJ1-1; a possible D gene is TRBD1 (6 bases). The CDR3 extends over 14 amino acids. Germline V gives CDR1 DFQATT, CDR2 SNEGSKA (reference sequence). Trimming cost V 3 bases and J 4 bases, with 15 bases left between them. CDR3 sequence (DNA): TGCAGTGCTAGCGATTCAGGGGCAATCACTGAAGCTTTCTTT. Translation gives CSASDSGAITEAFF.

The J gene is TRBJ2-1, the V gene TRBV6-1; 7 bases align to TRBD1. The CDR3 totals 15 residues. Germline V gene sequence: CDR1 MNHNS, CDR2 SASEGT. The V gene end was trimmed by 6 bases and the J gene end by 8 bases; junction bases not matched to a gene: 13. The DNA of the CDR3 is TGTGCCAGCAGCCTCCGGGACAGAGAGGGCTATGAGCAGTTCTTC. Protein: CASSLRDREGYEQFF.

The rearrangement links TRBV11-3 to TRBJ2-2, with a weak D call TRBD2 (7 bases). Trimming removed 5 bases at V and 1 base at J, with 14 bases between. Germline CDR1 and CDR2: SGHNT and YENEEA. The CDR3 runs 16 residues. DNA for the CDR3: TGTGCCAGCAGCCACGGGGGAGGGGGGAACACCGGGGAGCTGTTTTTT. Translation: CASSHGGGGNTGELFF.

This clone showed up just a few times. The CDR3 DNA is TGTGCCAGCAGTTACTGGGACAGTTACAATGAGCAGTTCTTC. It is translated as CASSYWDSYNEQFF. This chain links TRBV6-2 or TRBV6-3 with TRBJ2-1; 7 bases align to TRBD1. The CDR3 covers 14 residues. V was clipped by 1 base and J by 4 bases; unmatched bases: 1. Germline CDR1 reads MNHEY; CDR2 reads SVGEGT.

The V call is TRBV7-8, the J call TRBJ2-7; 10 nucleotides align to TRBD1. J lost 6 bases, V lost 5 bases, and 7 bases had no gene match. This CDR3 spans 14 amino acids. The germline gives CDR1 SGHVS, CDR2 FQNEAQ. The CDR3 coding sequence is TGTGCCAGCAGCCCCAGGACAGGGGGTGGCGAGCAGTACTTC. Its translation is CASSPRTGGGEQYF.

A few counts support this clone. The chain carries TRBV19 and TRBJ1-6; D gene ambiguous. Germline V gene data show CDR1 as LNHDA and CDR2 as SQIVND (reference sequence). This CDR3 has 15 amino acids. Trimming stripped 6 bases from V and 0 bases from J, with 9 bases between. The CDR3 spells CASRARSSYNSPLHF. CDR3 in DNA: TGTGCCAGTAGAGCCAGGAGCTCCTATAATTCACCCCTCCACTTT.

The chain joins TRBV19 to TRBJ2-5, with D possibly matching TRBD1 (5 bases). This CDR3 comprises 14 residues. Germline-derived CDR1 and CDR2 are LNHDA and SQIVND (reference sequence). Trimming shortened V by 3 bases and J by 5 bases, and 13 bases separated the two germline ends. The DNA of the CDR3 is TGTGCCAGTAGTATCCAGGGCCCATGGGAGACCCAGTACTTC. This codes for CASSIQGPWETQYF.

This clone was seen more than once but under ten times. The rearrangement joins TRBV28 to TRBJ2-2; 7 bases align to TRBD1. From germline, CDR1 is MDHEN and CDR2 SYDVKM. The CDR3 loop spans 17 amino acids. The junction had 6 bases not matched to a gene; V was cut back by 2 bases and J by 0 bases. The CDR3 DNA is TGTGCCAGCAGTTTACCCCTCGGGACAGCGAACACCGGGGAGCTGTTTTTT. Its protein product is CASSLPLGTANTGELFF.

The chain couples TRBV2 to TRBJ2-2; D possibly matches TRBD1 or TRBD2 (5 bases each). Germline V gives CDR1 SNHLY, CDR2 FYNNEI. CDR3 size: 19 residues. Between the trimmed V and J ends, which lost 1 base and 4 bases, there was a span of 22 bases. The CDR3 reads CASSEDGLGVATSTGELFF. The CDR3 region has the DNA TGTGCCAGCAGTGAAGACGGTTTGGGGGTAGCCACATCCACCGGGGAGCTGTTTTTT. Filled out from reference TRBV2 and TRBJ2-2, the complete variable domain reads EPEVTQTPSHQVTQMGQEVILRCVPISNHLYFYWYRQILGQKVEFLVSFYNNEISEKSEIFDDQFSVERPDGSNFTLKIRSTKLEDSAMYFCASSEDGLGVATSTGELFFGEGSRLTVL.

This clone came up a few times. Here the CDR3 DNA reads TGTGCCAGCAGTGAGGTTTCAGGGGGGATCGGGGAGCTGTTTTTT. Translated: CASSEVSGGIGELFF. This chain connects TRBV6-1 to TRBJ2-2, with a tentative D call TRBD1 (7 bases). CDR1 MNHNS and CDR2 SASEGT come from the germline V gene. The V gene lost 3 bases and the J gene lost 7 bases, with 15 bases spanning the gap. This CDR3 comprises 15 residues.

At least ten counts were recorded for this clone. The CDR3 region has the DNA TGTGCCAGCAGTGAGGCGCCAAGCAATCAGCCCCAGCATTTT. The encoded protein is CASSEAPSNQPQHF. The chain joins TRBV2 to TRBJ1-5; D call uncertain. In germline, CDR1 is SNHLY, CDR2 FYNNEI. The CDR3 length is 14 residues. V lost 3 bases and J 1 base, leaving 7 bases between the germline ends.

Comments on this clone: Sequence at one end of the junction differs from germline and may be a read error. The chain couples TRBV6-5 to TRBJ2-7, with D unresolved. The CDR3 extends over 12 amino acids. CDR1 is MNHEY and CDR2 is SVGAGI in the germline V gene. The CDR3 is CASSNSVYEQYF. The CDR3 nucleotides are TGTGCCAGCAGTAACTCAGTCTACGAGCAGTACTTC.

The chain joins TRBV7-6 to TRBJ2-3; D may be TRBD1 (6 bases). The CDR3 is 14 residues long. V dropped 4 bases and J dropped 6 bases, with 14 bases sitting between them. Germline V lookup: CDR1 SGHVS, CDR2 FNYEAQ. This CDR3 reads CASSSGTPVDTQYF. The CDR3 coding sequence is TGTGCCAGCAGCTCAGGGACACCGGTGGATACGCAGTATTTT.

The chain joins TRBV6-2 or TRBV6-3 to TRBJ2-7; the match to TRBD1 covers 8 bases. This CDR3 comprises 14 residues. J gave up 4 bases and V 4 bases, and 6 bases lay outside the gene matches. Per germline, CDR1 MNHEY and CDR2 SVGEGT. CDR3 in DNA: TGTGCCAGCAGTTCGACAGGGGTCGGGTACGAGCAGTACTTC. This encodes CASSSTGVGYEQYF.

The V gene is TRBV28, the J gene TRBJ2-1, with D hard to call. The CDR3 consists of 13 residues. V dropped 2 bases and J dropped 6 bases, with 8 bases sitting between them. Germline V lookup: CDR1 MDHEN, CDR2 SYDVKM. Here the CDR3 reads CASSLDSPNEQFF. The CDR3 region has the DNA TGTGCCAGCAGTTTAGATAGCCCCAATGAGCAGTTCTTC. The full variable domain, its missing parts supplied by reference TRBV28 and TRBJ2-1, is DVKVTQSSRYLVKRTGEKVFLECVQDMDHENMFWYRQDPGLGLRLIYFSYDVKMKEKGDIPEGYSVSREKKERFSLILESASTNQTSMYLCASSLDSPNEQFFGPGTRLTVL.

The V call is TRBV9, the J call TRBJ2-3; TRBD2 matches at 11 bases. V was clipped by 0 bases and J by 6 bases; unmatched bases: 9. The germline V gene encodes CDR1 SGDLS and CDR2 YYNGEE. The CDR3 runs 17 residues. The CDR3 DNA is TGTGCCAGCAGCGTAGAAGGACTAGCGGGCTTAGGGGATACGCAGTATTTT. This gives the protein CASSVEGLAGLGDTQYF.

The rearrangement uses TRBV6-1 and TRBJ2-6, with D uncertain. V was cut by 8 bases and J by 3 bases, with 14 bases left in between. The CDR3 has 15 amino acids. The germline V gene encodes CDR1 MNHNS and CDR2 SASEGT. DNA for the CDR3: TGTGCCAGCCACCTAAGAGCTGGTGGGGCCAACGTCCTGACTTTC. Translating gives CASHLRAGGANVLTF.

This clone came up a few times. The rearrangement links TRBV19 to TRBJ2-1; 8 bases fit TRBD1. V gave up 0 bases and J gave up 1 base; unmatched junction bases: 8. The CDR3 is made up of 18 amino acids. Germline-derived CDR1 and CDR2 are LNHDA and SQIVND (reference sequence). The CDR3 loop is CASSIDRSGQGSYNEQFF. In DNA, the CDR3 is TGTGCCAGTAGTATAGATCGATCCGGACAGGGTTCCTACAATGAGCAGTTCTTC.

The J gene is TRBJ1-5, the V gene TRBV3-1; no clear D. This CDR3 is 14 amino acids long. V shed 4 bases and J shed 5 bases, with 12 bases lying between them. Germline V gene data show CDR1 as LGHDT and CDR2 as YNNKEL (reference sequence). CDR3 coding DNA: TGTGCCAGCAGCCCACGCAGGCAGTATCAGCCCCAGCATTTT. Its protein product is CASSPRRQYQPQHF.

The V gene is TRBV10-2, the J gene TRBJ2-1; tentative D call: TRBD2 (5 bases). This CDR3 is built from 15 residues. Between the trimmed V and J ends, which lost 6 bases and 3 bases, there was a span of 15 bases. Germline CDR1 WSHSY, CDR2 SAAADI. In nucleotides, the CDR3 is TGCGCCAGCAGGAGGTCTAGCAACCTCTACAATGAGCAGTTCTTC. Protein: CASRRSSNLYNEQFF.

The J gene is TRBJ1-5, the V gene TRBV6-2 or TRBV6-3; D is possibly TRBD1 (6 bases). The CDR3 contains 15 residues. V lost 5 bases and J 4 bases, leaving 15 bases between the germline ends. Germline CDR1 MNHEY, CDR2 SVGEGT. The CDR3 DNA reads as TGTGCCAGCAGTGGGGAGGGGGGTCCAAATCAGCCCCAGCATTTT. Translating gives CASSGEGGPNQPQHF.

V is TRBV11-2 and J is TRBJ2-7, with 8 bases lining up with TRBD2. The germline V gene has CDR1 SGHAT and CDR2 FQNNGV. V was clipped by 4 bases and J by 6 bases; unmatched bases: 20. The CDR3 loop spans 18 amino acids. The CDR3: CASSSAYSNERELGEQYF. For the CDR3, the DNA is TGTGCCAGCAGCTCCGCCTACTCCAACGAGCGGGAGTTGGGCGAGCAGTACTTC.

The chain joins TRBV4-1 to TRBJ1-5; 7 nucleotides agree with TRBD1. This CDR3 has 15 amino acids. V gave up 3 bases and J gave up 4 bases; unmatched junction bases: 6. CDR1 and CDR2 (germline): MGHRA, YSYEKL. CDR3 region: CASSQVTGSNQPQHF. DNA for the CDR3: TGCGCCAGCAGCCAGGTGACAGGGTCGAATCAGCCCCAGCATTTT.

The chain combines TRBV12-3 or TRBV12-4 with TRBJ2-2; D ambiguous. The CDR3 length is 11 residues. The ends were cut back, 9 bases at V and 1 base at J, with 3 bases in the middle. CDR3 region: CASQNTGELFF. The CDR3 bases are TGTGCCAGTCAGAACACCGGGGAGCTGTTTTTT.

The V call is TRBV6-2 or TRBV6-3, the J call TRBJ2-2; no definite D call. This CDR3 spans 15 amino acids. CDR1 and CDR2 from the germline V gene are MNHEY and SVGEGT. V was clipped by 1 base and J by 3 bases, with 9 bases between them. The CDR3 DNA sequence: TGTGCCAGCAGTTACTTCGGGCACGACACCGGGGAGCTGTTTTTT. Its protein product is CASSYFGHDTGELFF.

The chain carries TRBV10-3 and TRBJ2-7, with 7 bases identical to TRBD1. The CDR3 totals 13 residues. Germline CDR1 reads ENHRY; CDR2 reads SYGVKD. J was trimmed by 3 bases and V by 6 bases; bases with no gene match: 5. The CDR3 sequence: CAISRDRGYEQYF. CDR3 coding DNA: TGTGCCATCAGCCGGGACAGAGGCTACGAGCAGTACTTC.